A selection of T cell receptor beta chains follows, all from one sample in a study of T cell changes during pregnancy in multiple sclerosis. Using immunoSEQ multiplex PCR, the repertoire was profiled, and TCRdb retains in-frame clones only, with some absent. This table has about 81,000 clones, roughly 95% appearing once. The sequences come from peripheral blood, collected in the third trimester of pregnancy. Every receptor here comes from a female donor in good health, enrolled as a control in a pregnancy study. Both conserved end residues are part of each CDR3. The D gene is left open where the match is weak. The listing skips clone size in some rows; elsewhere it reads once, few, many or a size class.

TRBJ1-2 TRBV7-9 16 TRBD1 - TGTGCCAGCAGCTCCTCGGACAGGACCACAAACTATGGCTACACCTTC CASSSSDRTTNYGYTF
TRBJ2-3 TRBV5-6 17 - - TGTGCCAGCAGCTTTATAGGCAGGGGTGATTTCACAGATACGCAGTATTTT CASSFIGRGDFTDTQYF
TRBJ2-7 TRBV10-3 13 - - TGTGCCATCAGTGATGGTCAGGACTACGAGCAGTACTTC CAISDGQDYEQYF
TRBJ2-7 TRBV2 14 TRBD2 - TGTGCCAGCAAGGGGCGGTGGGGGGGCTACGAGCAGTACTTC CASKGRWGGYEQYF
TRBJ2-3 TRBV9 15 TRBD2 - TGTGCCAGCAGCTCCCTGGCGGGAGGGTCAGATACGCAGTATTTT CASSSLAGGSDTQYF
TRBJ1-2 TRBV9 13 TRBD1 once TGTGCCAGCAGCCCTGGGACAGGGCGCGGCTACACCTTC CASSPGTGRGYTF
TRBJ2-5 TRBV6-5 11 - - TGTGCCAGCAGGGGGCTGGAGACCCAGTACTTC CASRGLETQYF
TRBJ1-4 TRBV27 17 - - TGTGCCAGCAGTTATTCTATCGGAGAGGCAACTAATGAAAAACTGTTTTTT CASSYSIGEATNEKLFF
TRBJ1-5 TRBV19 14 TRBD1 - TGTGCCAGTAGTACCGGGACAGGCTCTCAGCCCCAGCATTTT CASSTGTGSQPQHF
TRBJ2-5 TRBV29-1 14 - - TGCAGCGTTGGGAGGCTACTAAATGGGGAGACCCAGTACTTC CSVGRLLNGETQYF
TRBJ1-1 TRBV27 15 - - TGTGCCAGCGGTTTATGGGGGGGTTTGGACACTGAAGCTTTCTTT CASGLWGGLDTEAFF
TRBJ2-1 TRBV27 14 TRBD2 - TGTGCCAGCATGATAGCGGGAGGGGGCAATGAGCAGTTCTTC CASMIAGGGNEQFF
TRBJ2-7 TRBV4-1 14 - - TGCGCCAGCAGCCAAAGGCCGGGTTACTACGAGCAGTACTTC CASSQRPGYYEQYF
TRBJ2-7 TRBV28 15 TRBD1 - TGTGCCAGCAGAGAGACGACAGGGGGTATGTACGAGCAGTACTTC CASRETTGGMYEQYF
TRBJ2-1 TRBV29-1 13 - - TGCAGCGTTTCCACCCTGTTCGGAGAGGGGCAGTTCTTC CSVSTLFGEGQFF
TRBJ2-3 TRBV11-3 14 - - TGTGCCAGCAGCCTCGGGAGAGGCGCAGATACGCAGTATTTT CASSLGRGADTQYF
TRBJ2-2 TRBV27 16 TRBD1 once TGTGCCAGCAGTCTTCGACAGGGGGGTTTCCCCGGGGAGCTGTTTTTT CASSLRQGGFPGELFF
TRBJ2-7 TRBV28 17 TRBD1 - TGTGCCAGCAGTTTATGGGACCCCAGGGGGCTCAAGTACGAGCAGTACTTC CASSLWDPRGLKYEQYF
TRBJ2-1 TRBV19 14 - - TGTGCCAGTAGTACCGCTGGGCTCTACAATGAGCAGTTCTTC CASSTAGLYNEQFF
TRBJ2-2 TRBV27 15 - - TGTGCCAGCAGTTCACCAGCGAGAAACACCGGGGAGCTGTTTTTT CASSSPARNTGELFF
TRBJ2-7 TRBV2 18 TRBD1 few TGTGCCAGCAGTGAAGATCCGGCAACGACAGGGAGCTCCTACGAGCAGTACTTC CASSEDPATTGSSYEQYF
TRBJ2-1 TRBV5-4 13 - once TGTGCCAGCAGCTTTGGCAACTACAATGAGCAGTTCTTC CASSFGNYNEQFF
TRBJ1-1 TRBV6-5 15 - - TGTGCCAGCAGTTCTGACACCGAGAAAACCACTGAAGCTTTCTTT CASSSDTEKTTEAFF
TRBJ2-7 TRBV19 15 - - TGTGCCAGTAGTATCGGTGGACGGGAAACCTACGAGCAGTACTTC CASSIGGRETYEQYF
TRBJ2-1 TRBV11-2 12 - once TGTGCCAGCAGGGGTTGGAGTGATGAGCAGTTCTTC CASRGWSDEQFF
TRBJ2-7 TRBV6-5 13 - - TGTGCCAGCGCCGAAGACATCTCCTACGAGCAGTACTTC CASAEDISYEQYF
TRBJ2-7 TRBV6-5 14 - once TGTGCCAGCAGTTACTCCCCAGACTCCTACGAGCAGTACTTC CASSYSPDSYEQYF
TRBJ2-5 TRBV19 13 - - TGTGCCAGTAGTATGGGGGAGGCAGAGACCCAGTACTTC CASSMGEAETQYF
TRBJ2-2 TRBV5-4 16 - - TGTGCCAGCAGCTTGCCCGGGGGTATCCTAACCGGGGAGCTGTTTTTT CASSLPGGILTGELFF
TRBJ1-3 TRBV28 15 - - TGTGCCAGCAGCCCCCGGTCGAAGCCAGGAAACACCATATATTTT CASSPRSKPGNTIYF
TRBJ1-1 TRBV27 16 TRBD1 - TGTGCCAGCAGTCTCCGACAGGGGCAAGTGAACACTGAAGCTTTCTTT CASSLRQGQVNTEAFF
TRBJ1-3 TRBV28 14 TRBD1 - TGTGCCAGTAGGGACAGCCTCTCTGGAAACACCATATATTTT CASRDSLSGNTIYF
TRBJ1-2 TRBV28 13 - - TGTGCCAGCAGCTCGGACAGAAACTATGGCTACACCTTC CASSSDRNYGYTF
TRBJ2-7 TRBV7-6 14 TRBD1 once TGTGCCAGCAGCCCCGGACAGGGGGCCTACGAGCAGTACTTC CASSPGQGAYEQYF
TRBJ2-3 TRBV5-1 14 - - TGCGCCAGCAGCTTGGATAGAGGGACAGATACGCAGTATTTT CASSLDRGTDTQYF